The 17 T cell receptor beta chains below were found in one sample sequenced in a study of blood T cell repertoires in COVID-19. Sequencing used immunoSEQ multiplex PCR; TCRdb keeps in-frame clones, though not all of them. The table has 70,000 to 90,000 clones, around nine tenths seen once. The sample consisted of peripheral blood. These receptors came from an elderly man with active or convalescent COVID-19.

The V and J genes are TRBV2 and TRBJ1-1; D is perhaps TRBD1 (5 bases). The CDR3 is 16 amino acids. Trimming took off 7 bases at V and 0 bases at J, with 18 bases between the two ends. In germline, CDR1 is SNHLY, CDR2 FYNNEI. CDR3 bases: TGTGCCAGCAACCCTAGGACCCGGGGGGTGAACACTGAAGCTTTCTTT. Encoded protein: CASNPRTRGVNTEAFF.

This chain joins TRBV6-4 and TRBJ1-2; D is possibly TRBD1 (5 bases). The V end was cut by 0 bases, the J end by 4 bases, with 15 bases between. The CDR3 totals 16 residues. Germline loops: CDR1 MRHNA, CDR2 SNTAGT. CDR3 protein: CASSDSAGASGYGYTF. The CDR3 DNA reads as TGTGCCAGCAGTGACTCAGCTGGGGCGAGTGGCTATGGCTACACCTTC.

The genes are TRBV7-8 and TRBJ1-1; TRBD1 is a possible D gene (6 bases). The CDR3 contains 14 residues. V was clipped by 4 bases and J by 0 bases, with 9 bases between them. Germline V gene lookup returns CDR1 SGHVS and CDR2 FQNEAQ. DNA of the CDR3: TGTGCCAGCAGCTCTGGACAGATGAACACTGAAGCTTTCTTT. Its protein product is CASSSGQMNTEAFF.

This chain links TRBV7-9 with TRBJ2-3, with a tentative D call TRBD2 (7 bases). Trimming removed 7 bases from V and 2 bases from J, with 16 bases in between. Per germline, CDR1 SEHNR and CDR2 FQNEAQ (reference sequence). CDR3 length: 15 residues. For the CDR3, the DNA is TGTGCCAGCACCCAAAGGGGGGGCCACACAGATACGCAGTATTTT. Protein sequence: CASTQRGGHTDTQYF.

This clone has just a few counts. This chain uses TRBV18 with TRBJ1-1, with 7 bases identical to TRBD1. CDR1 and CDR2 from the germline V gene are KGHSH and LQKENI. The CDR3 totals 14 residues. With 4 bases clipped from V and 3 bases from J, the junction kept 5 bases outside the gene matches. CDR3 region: CASSLTGVDTEAFF. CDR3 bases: TGTGCCAGCTCACTAACAGGGGTCGACACTGAAGCTTTCTTT.

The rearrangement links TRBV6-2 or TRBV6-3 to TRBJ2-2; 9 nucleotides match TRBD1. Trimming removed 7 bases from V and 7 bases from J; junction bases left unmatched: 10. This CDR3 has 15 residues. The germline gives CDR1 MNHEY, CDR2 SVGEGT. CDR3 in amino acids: CASTPAGTGNGELFF. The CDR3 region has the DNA TGTGCCAGCACCCCCGCCGGGACAGGGAACGGGGAGCTGTTTTTT.

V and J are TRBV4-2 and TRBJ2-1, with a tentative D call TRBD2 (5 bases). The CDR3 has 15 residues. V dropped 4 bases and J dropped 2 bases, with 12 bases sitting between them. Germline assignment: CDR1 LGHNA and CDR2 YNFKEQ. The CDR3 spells CASSPGGPPYNEQFF. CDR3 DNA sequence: TGTGCCAGCAGCCCAGGAGGTCCACCCTACAATGAGCAGTTCTTC.

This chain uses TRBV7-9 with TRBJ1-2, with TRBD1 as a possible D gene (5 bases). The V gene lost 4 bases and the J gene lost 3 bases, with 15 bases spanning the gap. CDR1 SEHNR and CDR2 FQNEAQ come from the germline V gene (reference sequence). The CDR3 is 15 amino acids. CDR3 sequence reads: CASSSDGGADYGYTF. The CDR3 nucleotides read TGTGCCAGCAGCTCCGACGGTGGGGCCGACTATGGCTACACCTTC.

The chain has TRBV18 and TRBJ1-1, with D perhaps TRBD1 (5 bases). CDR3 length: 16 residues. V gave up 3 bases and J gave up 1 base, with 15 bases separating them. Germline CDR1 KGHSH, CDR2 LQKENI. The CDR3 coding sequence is TGTGCCAGCTCACCGTCAGGACGGGGGGAGAACACTGAAGCTTTCTTT. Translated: CASSPSGRGENTEAFF. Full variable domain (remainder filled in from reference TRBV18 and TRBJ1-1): NAGVMQNPRHLVRRRGQEARLRCSPMKGHSHVYWYRQLPEEGLKFMVYLQKENIIDESGMPKERFSAEFPKEGPSILRIQQVVRGDSAAYFCASSPSGRGENTEAFFGQGTRLTVV.

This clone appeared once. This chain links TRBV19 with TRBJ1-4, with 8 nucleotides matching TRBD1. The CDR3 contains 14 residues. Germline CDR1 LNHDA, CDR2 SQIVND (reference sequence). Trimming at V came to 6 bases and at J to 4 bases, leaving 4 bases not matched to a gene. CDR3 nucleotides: TGTGCCAGTAGACGGACAGGGTATAATGAAAAACTGTTTTTT. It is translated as CASRRTGYNEKLFF.

CDR3 in amino acids: CASSPWSRAQYF. In nucleotides, the CDR3 is TGTGCCAGCAGTCCCTGGAGCAGGGCCCAGTACTTC. The V gene is TRBV6-5, the J gene TRBJ2-5, with D possibly being TRBD1 (5 bases). V was shortened by 5 bases and J by 9 bases, with 13 bases between the two germline ends. Germline V CDR1 and CDR2: MNHEY, SVGAGI. The CDR3 has 12 amino acids.

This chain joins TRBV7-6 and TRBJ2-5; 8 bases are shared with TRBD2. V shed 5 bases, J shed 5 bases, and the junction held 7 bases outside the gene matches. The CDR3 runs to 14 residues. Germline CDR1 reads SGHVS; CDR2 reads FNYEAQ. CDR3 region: CASSQRGSQETQYF. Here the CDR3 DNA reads TGTGCCAGCAGCCAGCGGGGGAGCCAGGAGACCCAGTACTTC. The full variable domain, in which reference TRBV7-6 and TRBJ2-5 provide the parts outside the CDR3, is GAGVSQSPRYKVTKRGQDVALRCDPISGHVSLYWYRQALGQGPEFLTYFNYEAQQDKSGLPNDRFSAERPEGSISTLTIQRTEQRDSAMYRCASSQRGSQETQYFGPGTRLLVL.

CDR3 loop: CASSPLPDTEAFF. The CDR3 DNA follows: TGTGCCAGCAGCCCGTTACCGGACACTGAAGCTTTCTTT. V is TRBV7-2 and J is TRBJ1-1; no clear D gene. Trimming took off 5 bases at V and 3 bases at J, with 10 bases between the two ends. In germline, CDR1 is SGHTA, CDR2 FQGNSA. The CDR3 runs 13 residues.

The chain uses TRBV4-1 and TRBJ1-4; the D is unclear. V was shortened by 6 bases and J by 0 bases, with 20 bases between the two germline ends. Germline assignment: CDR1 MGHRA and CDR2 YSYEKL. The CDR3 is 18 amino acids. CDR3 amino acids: CASRTAELSLSTNEKLFF. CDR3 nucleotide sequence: TGCGCCAGCAGAACAGCCGAGCTGTCACTCTCAACTAATGAAAAACTGTTTTTT.

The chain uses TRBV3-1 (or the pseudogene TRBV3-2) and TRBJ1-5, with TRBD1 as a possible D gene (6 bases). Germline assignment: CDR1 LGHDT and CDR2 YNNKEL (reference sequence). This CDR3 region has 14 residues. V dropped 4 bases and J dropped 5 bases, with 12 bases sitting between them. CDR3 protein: CASSPDRNYQPQHF. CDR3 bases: TGTGCCAGCAGCCCGGACAGAAACTATCAGCCCCAGCATTTT.

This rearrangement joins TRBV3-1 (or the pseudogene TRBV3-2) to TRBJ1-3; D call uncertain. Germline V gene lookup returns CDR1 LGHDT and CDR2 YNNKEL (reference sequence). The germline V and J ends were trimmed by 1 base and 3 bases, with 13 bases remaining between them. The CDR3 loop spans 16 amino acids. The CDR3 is CASSQVLGGVGNTIYF. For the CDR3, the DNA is TGTGCCAGCAGCCAAGTCTTAGGCGGGGTTGGAAACACCATATATTTT.

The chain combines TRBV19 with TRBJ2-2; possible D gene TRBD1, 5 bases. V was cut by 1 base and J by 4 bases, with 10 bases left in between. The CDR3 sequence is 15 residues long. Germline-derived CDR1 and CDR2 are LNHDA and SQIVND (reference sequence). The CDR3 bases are TGTGCCAGTAGTATAGCTGGGCAGGGCACCGGGGAGCTGTTTTTT. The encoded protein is CASSIAGQGTGELFF. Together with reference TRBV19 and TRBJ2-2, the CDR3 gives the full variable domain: DGGITQSPKYLFRKEGQNVTLSCEQNLNHDAMYWYRQDPGQGLRLIYYSQIVNDFQKGDIAEGYSVSREKKESFPLTVTSAQKNPTAFYLCASSIAGQGTGELFFGEGSRLTVL.